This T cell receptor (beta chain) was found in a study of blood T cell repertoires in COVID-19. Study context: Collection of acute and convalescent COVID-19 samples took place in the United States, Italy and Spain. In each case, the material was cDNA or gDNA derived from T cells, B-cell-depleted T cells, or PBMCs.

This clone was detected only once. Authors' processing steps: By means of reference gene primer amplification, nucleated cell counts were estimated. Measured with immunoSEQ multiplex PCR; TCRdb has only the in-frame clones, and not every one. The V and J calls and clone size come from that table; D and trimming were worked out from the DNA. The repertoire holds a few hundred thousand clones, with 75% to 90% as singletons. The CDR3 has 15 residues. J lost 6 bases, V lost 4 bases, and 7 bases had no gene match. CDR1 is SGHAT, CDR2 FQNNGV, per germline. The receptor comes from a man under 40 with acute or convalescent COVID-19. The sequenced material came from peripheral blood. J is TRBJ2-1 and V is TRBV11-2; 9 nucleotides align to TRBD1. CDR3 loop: CASSSGQGGSNEQFF. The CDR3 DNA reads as TGTGCCAGCAGCTCGGGACAGGGAGGATCCAATGAGCAGTTCTTC.